This passage covers 9 T cell receptor beta chains from one sample sequenced in a study of shared clonotypes between healthy human individuals. The assay was immunoSEQ multiplex PCR, and TCRdb's table has in-frame clones only and misses some. The sample holds roughly 2.2 million clones; approximately 93% are singletons and the top ten take roughly 0.36%. The sequenced material came from naive CD4+ T cells from PBMCs. Subset specified: CD45RA+ positively selected. Source of these receptors: a man aged 18 to 30 in good health. Some clones in this sample may be carry-over from other donors' samples.

Details on this clone: Other nucleotide sequences from this sample produce the same CDR3. This chain links TRBV5-1 with TRBJ2-1, with 10 bases matching TRBD1. Per germline, CDR1 SGHRS and CDR2 YFSETQ. The CDR3 length is 15 residues. With 4 bases clipped from V and 1 base from J, the junction kept 2 bases outside the gene matches. The CDR3 nucleotides are TGCGCCAGCAGCCTGGGACAGGGGTCCTACAATGAGCAGTTCTTC. Translated: CASSLGQGSYNEQFF.

The gene calls are TRBV7-2 and TRBJ2-3; D might be TRBD2 (6 bases). CDR1 and CDR2 (germline): SGHTA, FQGNSA. This CDR3 has 18 amino acids. The V end lost 1 base, the J end lost 3 bases, and 20 bases lay between the germline ends. The CDR3 region is CASSLVAAQGGETDTQYF. The CDR3 coding sequence is TGTGCCAGCAGCTTAGTAGCCGCGCAGGGCGGGGAAACAGATACGCAGTATTTT.

This rearrangement joins TRBV19 to TRBJ1-5; 8 nucleotides match TRBD1. Germline lookup yields CDR1 LNHDA and CDR2 SQIVND (reference sequence). The length of the CDR3 is 17 residues. J lost 3 bases, V lost 2 bases, and 9 bases had no gene match. As DNA, the CDR3 is TGTGCCAGTAGTATACCCCCAGGGGGCCTCCTCAATCAGCCCCAGCATTTT. Amino acid sequence: CASSIPPGGLLNQPQHF.

The rearrangement joins TRBV5-1 to TRBJ2-1; D is uncertain. Germline CDR1 is SGHRS and CDR2 is YFSETQ. V was cut by 0 bases and J by 6 bases, with 13 bases left in between. The CDR3 spans 15 residues. DNA of the CDR3: TGCGCCAGCAGCTTGGGATCGAGTAAGAGCAATGAGCAGTTCTTC. This encodes CASSLGSSKSNEQFF.

This clone has just one count. V gene TRBV19 combines with J gene TRBJ1-3; D is unclear. V lost 3 bases, J lost 1 base, and 7 bases lay in between. This CDR3 has 14 amino acids. In germline, CDR1 is LNHDA, CDR2 SQIVND (reference sequence). The CDR3 reads CASSMGMSGNTIYF. The CDR3 nucleotides read TGTGCCAGTAGTATGGGCATGTCTGGAAACACCATATATTTT.

V is TRBV5-1 and J is TRBJ2-6, with D perhaps assigned TRBD1 or TRBD2 (5 bases each). The germline gives CDR1 SGHRS, CDR2 YFSETQ. This CDR3 is 14 amino acids long. V shed 4 bases and J shed 12 bases, with 17 bases lying between them. This CDR3 reads CASSGPGPQGVLTF. The CDR3 DNA reads as TGCGCCAGCAGCGGTCCGGGACCCCAGGGCGTCCTGACTTTC.

The gene calls are TRBV5-1 and TRBJ1-2; D remains unclear. There are 13 residues in the CDR3. The V end was cut by 4 bases, the J end by 0 bases, with 7 bases between. CDR1 and CDR2 (germline): SGHRS, YFSETQ. CDR3 amino acids: CASSAAANYGYTF. The CDR3 DNA is TGCGCCAGCAGCGCAGCAGCTAACTATGGCTACACCTTC.

Worth noting for this clone: This CDR3 is also generated by other DNA sequences in the sample. The chain's CDR3 is CASSPQRDTEAFF. CDR3 sequence (DNA): TGTGCCAGCTCACCTCAACGCGATACTGAAGCTTTCTTT. V and J are TRBV18 and TRBJ1-1; no definite D call. Trimming shortened V by 3 bases and J by 5 bases, and 10 bases separated the two germline ends. This CDR3 contains 13 residues. Germline V gene data show CDR1 as KGHSH and CDR2 as LQKENI. Full variable domain (outside the CDR3, taken from reference TRBV18 and TRBJ1-1): NAGVMQNPRHLVRRRGQEARLRCSPMKGHSHVYWYRQLPEEGLKFMVYLQKENIIDESGMPKERFSAEFPKEGPSILRIQQVVRGDSAAYFCASSPQRDTEAFFGQGTRLTVV.

The V gene is TRBV5-1, the J gene TRBJ1-1; no clear D gene. The CDR3 loop spans 14 amino acids. Germline V lookup: CDR1 SGHRS, CDR2 YFSETQ. Trimming took off 4 bases at V and 1 base at J, with 11 bases between the two ends. CDR3 in amino acids: CASSIQPSNTEAFF. The CDR3 coding sequence is TGCGCCAGCAGCATACAACCCTCGAACACTGAAGCTTTCTTT.